The 31 T cell receptor beta chains below all came from one sample that was sequenced in a study of blood T cell repertoires in COVID-19. The protocol was immunoSEQ multiplex PCR, while the TCRdb copy is restricted to in-frame clones and leaves out a portion. The sample holds 200,000 to 250,000 clones; roughly 80% are singletons and the top ten take approximately 6%. Sequenced material: peripheral blood. The receptors were gathered from a woman aged 70 to 79 with acute or convalescent COVID-19.

The chain recombines TRBV30 with TRBJ1-5, with TRBD1 matching 7 bases. CDR3 length: 13 residues. CDR1 is GTSNPN, CDR2 SVGIG, per germline (reference sequence). The junction had 3 bases not matched to a gene; V was cut back by 5 bases and J by 2 bases. This CDR3 is CAWGTGGNQPQHF. CDR3 coding DNA: TGTGCCTGGGGCACAGGGGGCAATCAGCCCCAGCATTTT.

The chain recombines TRBV19 with TRBJ1-5; D is possibly TRBD1 (6 bases). Germline CDR1 and CDR2: LNHDA and SQIVND (reference sequence). CDR3 length: 16 residues. Trimming removed 6 bases from V and 0 bases from J, with 15 bases in between. CDR3 bases: TGTGCCAGTAGCCCGATACAGGGATATAGCAATCAGCCCCAGCATTTT. It codes for CASSPIQGYSNQPQHF.

The chain has TRBV19 and TRBJ2-3; TRBD2 matches 12 bases. The CDR3 is made up of 18 amino acids. CDR1 is LNHDA, CDR2 SQIVND, per germline (reference sequence). Germline trimming cut 6 bases from V and 6 bases from J; bases unmatched to any gene: 16. CDR3 DNA sequence: TGTGCCAGTAGATCTACCGGGACTAGCGGGTGGCGTTCCGATACGCAGTATTTT. It encodes CASRSTGTSGWRSDTQYF.

J is TRBJ2-7 and V is TRBV3-1 (or the pseudogene TRBV3-2); 9 bases map to TRBD2. CDR3 size: 15 residues. CDR1 LGHDT and CDR2 YNNKEL come from the germline V gene (reference sequence). J gave up 2 bases and V 4 bases, and 6 bases lay outside the gene matches. The CDR3 here is CASSPRPSGTYEQYF. The DNA for the CDR3 is TGTGCCAGCAGCCCCCGGCCTAGCGGGACCTACGAGCAGTACTTC.

The rearrangement joins TRBV5-6 to TRBJ2-3; TRBD2 agrees at 10 bases. Germline values: CDR1 SGHDT, CDR2 YYEEEE. This CDR3 spans 18 amino acids. The J segment lost 1 base and the V segment lost 1 base, leaving 9 bases of the junction unmatched. The CDR3 loop reads CASSLLGTGTSGTDTQYF. CDR3 DNA sequence: TGTGCCAGCAGCTTGCTGGGGACCGGGACTAGCGGCACAGATACGCAGTATTTT.

This clone occurred once. In nucleotides, the CDR3 is TGTGCCATCAGTGAGTCAGGGGTCTCAAACACTGAAGCTTTCTTT. Protein: CAISESGVSNTEAFF. The rearrangement joins TRBV10-3 to TRBJ1-1; a weak D match, TRBD1 (5 bases). There are 15 residues in the CDR3. Germline-derived CDR1 and CDR2 are ENHRY and SYGVKD. V was trimmed by 0 bases and J by 2 bases, leaving 10 bases between them.

The chain has TRBV2 and TRBJ2-7; 11 bases align to TRBD1. The germline V gene encodes CDR1 SNHLY and CDR2 FYNNEI. This CDR3 region has 14 residues. The junction had 8 bases not matched to a gene; V was cut back by 8 bases and J by 5 bases. CDR3 in DNA: TGTGCCAGCCGTCGGACAGGGGGCGCGGACGAGCAGTACTTC. Residues: CASRRTGGADEQYF.

V is TRBV19 and J is TRBJ2-1; 8 bases are a match to TRBD1. The CDR3 loop spans 15 amino acids. The junction had 5 bases not matched to a gene; V was cut back by 4 bases and J by 3 bases. Germline V gene data show CDR1 as LNHDA and CDR2 as SQIVND (reference sequence). The CDR3 is CASSKQGVSYNEQFF. The CDR3 region has the DNA TGTGCCAGTAGTAAACAGGGGGTTAGCTACAATGAGCAGTTCTTC. Variable domain in full (rest from reference TRBV19 and TRBJ2-1): DGGITQSPKYLFRKEGQNVTLSCEQNLNHDAMYWYRQDPGQGLRLIYYSQIVNDFQKGDIAEGYSVSREKKESFPLTVTSAQKNPTAFYLCASSKQGVSYNEQFFGPGTRLTVL.

V usage is TRBV5-1 and J usage is TRBJ2-2, with 12 nucleotides matching TRBD2. CDR3 size: 16 residues. Per germline, CDR1 SGHRS and CDR2 YFSETQ. Trimming cost V 3 bases and J 4 bases; bases outside gene matches: 4. CDR3 coding DNA: TGCGCCAGCAGCTACCGGACTAGCGGGACCACCGGGGAGCTGTTTTTT. As protein: CASSYRTSGTTGELFF.

The gene calls are TRBV7-8 and TRBJ2-5; weak D call: TRBD1 (5 bases). The germline gives CDR1 SGHVS, CDR2 FQNEAQ. V lost 6 bases, J lost 2 bases, and 10 bases lay in between. This CDR3 contains 13 residues. The CDR3 sequence is CASRSQAQETQYF. CDR3 DNA: TGTGCCAGCAGGTCACAGGCACAAGAGACCCAGTACTTC. The full variable domain, completed using reference TRBV7-8 and TRBJ2-5, is GAGVSQSPRYKVAKRGQDVALRCDPISGHVSLFWYQQALGQGPEFLTYFQNEAQLDKSGLPSDRFFAERPEGSVSTLKIQRTQQEDSAVYLCASRSQAQETQYFGPGTRLLVL.

The V gene is TRBV7-8, the J gene TRBJ2-1; tentative D call: TRBD1 (6 bases). The CDR3 is 15 residues long. Trimming stripped 5 bases from V and 4 bases from J, with 15 bases between. Germline loops: CDR1 SGHVS, CDR2 FQNEAQ. The CDR3 protein is CASSDSGGRYNEQFF. The CDR3 DNA sequence: TGTGCCAGCAGCGATAGTGGGGGCCGTTACAATGAGCAGTTCTTC.

The chain recombines TRBV6-1 with TRBJ1-2, with D hard to call. The V end was cut by 4 bases, the J end by 4 bases, with 25 bases between. The CDR3 runs 18 residues. Per germline, CDR1 MNHNS and CDR2 SASEGT. The CDR3 bases are TGTGCCAGCAGTGCGCGCCCGGGAATGGGGTCCCCTCTCTATGGCTACACCTTC. Its protein is CASSARPGMGSPLYGYTF.

As concerns this clone: The sample contains more than one DNA sequence encoding this CDR3. This rearrangement joins TRBV2 to TRBJ1-5, with 7 bases that match TRBD1. CDR1 is SNHLY, CDR2 FYNNEI, per germline. The CDR3 sequence is 13 residues long. Trimming took 4 bases from V and 6 from J; bases not matched to a gene: 3. The CDR3 loop reads CASSVGGGQPQHF. Here the CDR3 DNA reads TGTGCCAGCAGTGTAGGGGGCGGTCAGCCCCAGCATTTT.

The V gene is TRBV7-8, the J gene TRBJ2-1; the D gene is possibly TRBD2 (6 bases). CDR3 length equals 16 residues. The ends were cut back, 1 base at V and 2 bases at J, with 12 bases in the middle. Germline V lookup: CDR1 SGHVS, CDR2 FQNEAQ. CDR3 protein: CASSLGGGIAYNEQFF. The CDR3, as DNA: TGTGCCAGCAGCTTAGGTGGCGGGATAGCCTACAATGAGCAGTTCTTC.

This clone occurred a few times. The chain recombines TRBV29-1 with TRBJ1-1; 7 bases fit TRBD1. There are 13 residues in the CDR3. Germline values: CDR1 SQVTM, CDR2 ANQGSEA. Germline trimming cut 7 bases from V and 4 bases from J; bases unmatched to any gene: 9. The CDR3 nucleotides are TGCAGCGCCTTAACCGGGACAGTCACTGAAGCTTTCTTT. Translation gives CSALTGTVTEAFF.

The gene calls are TRBV5-1 and TRBJ1-1; tentatively, D is TRBD1 (6 bases). The germline CDR1 and CDR2 sequences are SGHRS and YFSETQ. The CDR3 length is 15 residues. Deletions cut 2 bases from V and 3 bases from J, with 14 bases between. The CDR3, as DNA: TGCGCCAGCAGCTTACAGGGTCCAGTAGACACTGAAGCTTTCTTT. It is translated as CASSLQGPVDTEAFF. The full variable domain, rest sourced from reference TRBV5-1 and TRBJ1-1, is KAGVTQTPRYLIKTRGQQVTLSCSPISGHRSVSWYQQTPGQGLQFLFEYFSETQRNKGNFPGRFSGRQFSNSRSEMNVSTLELGDSALYLCASSLQGPVDTEAFFGQGTRLTVV.

The CDR3 DNA reads TGTGCCACCAGTGATTCCAGGACAGGGACCAATCAGCCCCAGCATTTT. Its protein is CATSDSRTGTNQPQHF. The V and J genes are TRBV24-1 and TRBJ1-5, with 8 nucleotides matching TRBD1. CDR3 length equals 16 residues. The V gene's germline CDR1 is KGHDR and CDR2 SFDVKD. Trimming removed 2 bases from V and 3 bases from J; junction bases left unmatched: 5.

This clone was counted a few times. The CDR3 DNA reads TGTGCCAGCAGCGCTCCGGGACACAATAATTCACCCCTCCACTTT. It translates to CASSAPGHNNSPLHF. The chain employs TRBV3-1 (or the pseudogene TRBV3-2) and TRBJ1-6; D might be TRBD1 (6 bases). V was pared by 5 bases and J by 5 bases, with 13 bases between. This CDR3 region has 15 residues. Germline V gene sequence: CDR1 LGHDT, CDR2 YNNKEL (reference sequence).

The chain is built from TRBV18 and TRBJ1-5, with a possible D match to TRBD1 (6 bases). The CDR3 spans 14 residues. V was clipped by 3 bases and J by 3 bases, with 9 bases between them. The V gene's germline CDR1 is KGHSH and CDR2 LQKENI. This CDR3 reads CASSPQGPNQPQHF. DNA for the CDR3: TGTGCCAGCTCACCGCAGGGGCCCAATCAGCCCCAGCATTTT.

V is TRBV9 and J is TRBJ1-1; D not resolved. The CDR3 is made up of 11 amino acids. The V and J ends lost 4 bases and 5 bases respectively, with 6 bases between them. Germline CDR1 and CDR2: SGDLS and YYNGEE. In DNA form, the CDR3 reads TGTGCCAGCAGCCCCCAAACTGAAGCTTTCTTT. It codes for CASSPQTEAFF.

This clone was counted a single time. This chain joins TRBV27 and TRBJ1-5, with TRBD1 as a possible D gene (5 bases). The germline V gene has CDR1 MNHEY and CDR2 SMNVEV (reference sequence). The CDR3 is 13 amino acids. Trimming left V 3 bases short and J 7 bases short, with 10 bases between. CDR3 DNA sequence: TGTGCCAGCAGTTTCGGGGGGTCCCAGCCCCAGCATTTT. This translates into CASSFGGSQPQHF.

The chain uses TRBV18 and TRBJ2-5; 8 bases line up with TRBD1. CDR1 and CDR2 from the germline V gene are KGHSH and LQKENI. Trimming at V came to 6 bases and at J to 3 bases, leaving 3 bases not matched to a gene. The CDR3 is 13 residues long. In nucleotides, the CDR3 is TGTGCCAGCTCTCCAGGGGGCAAAGAGACCCAGTACTTC. Translated, it gives CASSPGGKETQYF.

The chain has TRBV3-1 (or the pseudogene TRBV3-2) and TRBJ1-2, with unresolved D. The CDR3 runs to 15 residues. Germline V CDR1 and CDR2: LGHDT, YNNKEL (reference sequence). Trimming left V 3 bases short and J 4 bases short, with 15 bases between. The chain's CDR3 is CASSQAGYTPYGYTF. Here the CDR3 DNA reads TGTGCCAGCAGCCAGGCAGGCTACACCCCCTATGGCTACACCTTC.

A remark on this clone: One end of the junction fails to match germline, which may point to a read error. The J gene is TRBJ1-4, the V gene TRBV19, with D possibly matching TRBD1 (5 bases). CDR3 size: 13 residues. Germline V gene data show CDR1 as LNHDA and CDR2 as SQIVND (reference sequence). The CDR3 loop is CASTLRRGEQLFF. In DNA form, the CDR3 reads TGTGCCAGTACTCTCCGGAGGGGTGAACAACTGTTTTTT.

V is TRBV7-2 and J is TRBJ1-5; 9 nucleotides line up with TRBD1. The V and J ends lost 1 base and 4 bases, in that order; junction bases with no gene match: 5. The CDR3 loop spans 16 amino acids. CDR1 SGHTA and CDR2 FQGNSA come from the germline V gene. The CDR3 coding sequence is TGTGCCAGCAGCTTAGTAAGCGGGACAGGGAATCAGCCCCAGCATTTT. Protein sequence: CASSLVSGTGNQPQHF. Based on the CDR3 plus reference TRBV7-2 and TRBJ1-5, the full variable domain is GAGVSQSPSNKVTEKGKDVELRCDPISGHTALYWYRQSLGQGLEFLIYFQGNSAPDKSGLPSDRFSAERTGGSVSTLTIQRTQQEDSAVYLCASSLVSGTGNQPQHFGDGTRLSIL.

This chain connects TRBV3-1 (or the pseudogene TRBV3-2) to TRBJ1-5, with 7 bases matching TRBD1. The CDR3 spans 15 residues. The junction had 10 bases not matched to a gene; V was cut back by 6 bases and J by 5 bases. In germline, CDR1 is LGHDT, CDR2 YNNKEL (reference sequence). In nucleotides, the CDR3 is TGTGCCAGCAGTCTTACCGGGACAGCAGATCAGCCCCAGCATTTT. Translated, it gives CASSLTGTADQPQHF.

The chain joins TRBV4-1 to TRBJ1-2, with a weak D call TRBD1 (6 bases). The CDR3 extends over 16 amino acids. V lost 0 bases and J lost 3, with 14 bases in between. Germline CDR1 is MGHRA and CDR2 is YSYEKL. The CDR3 DNA sequence: TGCGCCAGCAGCCAAGATCAAGACAGGACTCACTATGGCTACACCTTC. This codes for CASSQDQDRTHYGYTF.

The chain couples TRBV3-1 (or the pseudogene TRBV3-2) to TRBJ2-2; 9 positions agree with TRBD2. CDR3 length: 20 residues. V dropped 4 bases and J dropped 3; count of bases not matched to a gene: 18. Germline loops: CDR1 LGHDT, CDR2 YNNKEL (reference sequence). The CDR3 nucleotides read TGTGCCAGCAGCCCCACGAAGGGCGGGAGGGCGTATCGGGACACCGGGGAGCTGTTTTTT. Its protein product is CASSPTKGGRAYRDTGELFF.

The chain uses TRBV14 and TRBJ2-2, with TRBD2 as a possible D gene (5 bases). This CDR3 is built from 16 residues. Germline V gene lookup returns CDR1 SGHDN and CDR2 FVKESK. V was cut by 2 bases and J by 3 bases, with 13 bases left in between. CDR3 in amino acids: CASSQLGLLDTGELFF. DNA for the CDR3: TGTGCCAGCAGCCAATTGGGCTTACTAGACACCGGGGAGCTGTTTTTT.

V and J are TRBV30 and TRBJ2-3, with D perhaps matching TRBD1 (6 bases). This CDR3 spans 14 amino acids. Germline loops: CDR1 GTSNPN, CDR2 SVGIG (reference sequence). Trimming left V 4 bases short and J 4 bases short, with 15 bases between. CDR3 DNA sequence: TGTGCCTGGACAAATCCAGGGGCCGCAGATACGCAGTATTTT. Its protein product is CAWTNPGAADTQYF.

This clone was recorded a few times. CDR3 coding DNA: TGTGCCAGCAGTCCTCCGGGGGGCGCTGAAGCTTTCTTT. The encoded protein is CASSPPGGAEAFF. The genes are TRBV6-5 and TRBJ1-1, with D perhaps TRBD1 (6 bases). CDR3 size: 13 residues. Germline V gene lookup returns CDR1 MNHEY and CDR2 SVGAGI. V was shortened by 5 bases and J by 6 bases, with 13 bases between the two germline ends.